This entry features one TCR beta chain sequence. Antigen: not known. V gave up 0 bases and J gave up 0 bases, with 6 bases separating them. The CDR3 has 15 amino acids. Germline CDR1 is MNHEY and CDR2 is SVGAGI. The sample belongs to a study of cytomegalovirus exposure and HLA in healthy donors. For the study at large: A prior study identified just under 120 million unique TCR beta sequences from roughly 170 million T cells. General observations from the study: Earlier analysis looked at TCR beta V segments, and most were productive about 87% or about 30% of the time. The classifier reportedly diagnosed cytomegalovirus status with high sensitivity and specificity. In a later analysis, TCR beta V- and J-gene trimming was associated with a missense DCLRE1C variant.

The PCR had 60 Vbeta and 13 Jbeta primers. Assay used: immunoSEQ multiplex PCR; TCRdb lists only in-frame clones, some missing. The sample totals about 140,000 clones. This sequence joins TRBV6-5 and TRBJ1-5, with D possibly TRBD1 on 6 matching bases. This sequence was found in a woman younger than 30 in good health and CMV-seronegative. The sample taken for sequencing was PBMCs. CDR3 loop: CASSYSQGSNQPQHF. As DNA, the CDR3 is TGTGCCAGCAGTTACTCACAGGGTAGCAATCAGCCCCAGCATTTT.